This T cell receptor (beta chain) comes out of a study of T cell responses to AZD1222 COVID-19 vaccine. This CDR3 is 11 amino acids long. V was shortened by 2 bases and J by 4 bases, with 5 bases between the two germline ends. Germline CDR1 and CDR2: GTSNPN and SVGIG (reference sequence). General study findings and limits: Females outnumbered males among donors, who were mostly white British; clonal diversity was possibly underestimated. At baseline, seropositivity was found in only six AZD1222 recipients.

TCRdb's copy holds only in-frame clones and misses some; the assay was immunoSEQ multiplex PCR. The table shows nearly 110,000 clones, with roughly 87% occurring only once. Comment on this clone: The antigen is not known.

The receptor was isolated from an adult in good health. The starting material was peripheral blood, obtained on day 0 of AZD1222 vaccination. This chain links TRBV30 with TRBJ1-1; D not resolved. CDR3 coding DNA: TGTGCCTGGAGTTCCCTCACTGAAGCTTTCTTT. Its protein product is CAWSSLTEAFF.